Each of the 26 T cell receptor beta chains below was sequenced from the same sample in a study of T cells in Graves' hyperthyroidism and ophthalmopathy. There were TCR beta CDR3 regions amplified from RNA transcripts. Carried out on the TCR CDR3, a first-round RT-PCR used the HTBI primer set. TCRdb analysed the multiplex PCR reads with MiXCR anew, one entry per CDR3 protein. The repertoire holds about 660,000 distinct CDR3 sequences, approximately 42% seen once, with more than 7% in the top ten. The specimen was peripheral blood or thyroid tissue (not recorded which). The receptors originated from an adult man with Graves' disease, either hyperthyroidism or ophthalmopathy (not recorded which).

This clonotype was picked up many times. CDR3 nucleotide sequence: TGTGCCAGCAGTGACAGGGGCGAGCAGTACTTC. Protein product: CASSDRGEQYF. V is TRBV12-3 or TRBV12-4 and J is TRBJ2-7, with 8 bases identical to TRBD1. The CDR3 loop spans 11 amino acids. The ends lost 5 bases at V and 6 bases at J; junction bases unmatched: 0.

There are a few counts of this clonotype. The V call is TRBV19, the J call TRBJ1-5; 7 bases match TRBD1. The CDR3 has 14 residues. Trimming removed 6 bases from V and 7 bases from J; junction bases left unmatched: 9. Germline loops: CDR1 LNHDA, CDR2 SQIVND (reference sequence). Here the CDR3 reads CASRKTGEHQPQHF. Written as DNA, the CDR3 is TGTGCCAGTAGAAAAACAGGGGAACACCAGCCCCAGCATTTT.

CDR3 loop: CATSESGRDDPETQYF. CDR3 bases: TGTGCCACCAGTGAGTCAGGGCGGGACGACCCGGAGACCCAGTACTTC. This chain uses TRBV24-1 with TRBJ2-5, with D possibly TRBD2 on 6 matching bases. Germline values: CDR1 KGHDR, CDR2 SFDVKD. V gave up 4 bases and J gave up 5 bases, with 19 bases separating them. The CDR3 has 16 amino acids.

This chain links TRBV6-1 with TRBJ2-6; unclear D gene. Germline V CDR1 and CDR2: MNHNS, SASEGT. This CDR3 region has 15 residues. Trimming removed 6 bases at V and 0 bases at J, with 9 bases between. The CDR3 DNA is TGTGCCAGCAGCCGCCAAGTCTCTGGGGCCAACGTCCTGACTTTC. Its protein product is CASSRQVSGANVLTF.

The chain recombines TRBV7-2 with TRBJ1-6, with TRBD1 matching 9 bases. The ends lost 8 bases at V and 10 bases at J; junction bases unmatched: 9. This CDR3 contains 14 residues. Germline V gives CDR1 SGHTA, CDR2 FQGNSA. For the CDR3, the DNA is TGTGCCAGCGGACAACGGACAGGGGACTCACCCCTCCACTTT. As protein: CASGQRTGDSPLHF.

The genes are TRBV6-5 and TRBJ2-7, with 7 bases matching TRBD1. Per germline, CDR1 MNHEY and CDR2 SVGAGI. Trimming took 5 bases from V and 3 from J; bases not matched to a gene: 7. The CDR3 has 14 amino acids. The DNA for the CDR3 is TGTGCCAGCAGTACATACAGGGGAGTCTACGAGCAGTACTTC. Protein sequence: CASSTYRGVYEQYF.

CDR3 sequence: CASSHGLAGLSGANVLTF. As DNA, the CDR3 is TGCGCCAGCAGCCATGGACTAGCGGGATTGTCTGGGGCCAACGTCCTGACTTTC. The rearrangement joins TRBV4-1 to TRBJ2-6; TRBD2 agrees at 12 bases. From germline, CDR1 is MGHRA and CDR2 YSYEKL. CDR3 length equals 18 residues. Trimming removed 3 bases from V and 1 base from J; junction bases left unmatched: 4.

The V gene is TRBV10-3, the J gene TRBJ2-7; D call uncertain. V was trimmed by 4 bases and J by 7 bases, leaving 8 bases between them. Germline V gene lookup returns CDR1 ENHRY and CDR2 SYGVKD. The CDR3 runs to 11 residues. CDR3 sequence reads: CAISGGGEQYF. CDR3 coding DNA: TGTGCCATCAGTGGGGGTGGGGAGCAGTACTTC.

J is TRBJ2-7 and V is TRBV7-8; 8 nucleotides match TRBD1. Germline V lookup: CDR1 SGHVS, CDR2 FQNEAQ. V trimming: 6 bases; J trimming: 5 bases; junction bases outside the gene matches: 12. The CDR3 has 15 amino acids. In nucleotides, the CDR3 is TGTGCCAGCAGTTACCGACAGGGGACCGGCCACGAGCAGTACTTC. The encoded protein is CASSYRQGTGHEQYF.

This clonotype was seen repeatedly, ten times or more. The chain carries TRBV19 and TRBJ2-6; maybe TRBD2 (6 bases). In germline, CDR1 is LNHDA, CDR2 SQIVND (reference sequence). Deletions cut 6 bases from V and 4 bases from J, with 10 bases between. The CDR3 extends over 14 amino acids. The CDR3 region is CASRGGKGANVLTF. The CDR3 DNA is TGTGCCAGTAGGGGAGGTAAAGGGGCCAACGTCCTGACTTTC.

The chain is built from TRBV20-1 and TRBJ2-2; tentatively, D is TRBD1 (6 bases). Germline V CDR1 and CDR2: DFQATT, SNEGSKA (reference sequence). V dropped 1 base and J dropped 0 bases, with 15 bases sitting between them. This CDR3 contains 17 residues. CDR3 bases: TGCAGTGCTAGAGCCGTCTTGAGGGGGACGAACACCGGGGAGCTGTTTTTT. Translating gives CSARAVLRGTNTGELFF.

This clonotype was found a few times. V gene TRBV9 combines with J gene TRBJ1-1; 7 bases are shared with TRBD1. Looked up from germline, CDR1 is SGDLS and CDR2 is YYNGEE. The length of the CDR3 is 15 residues. V shed 4 bases, J shed 7 bases, and the junction held 13 bases outside the gene matches. The CDR3 nucleotides are TGTGCCAGCAGCTTAACGCAGGGGGAGAGAGGTGAAGCTTTCTTT. Its translation is CASSLTQGERGEAFF.

A word on this clonotype: A clone one base away is much larger, so this may be a read error. V usage is TRBV29-1 and J usage is TRBJ2-5; TRBD1 might be the D (5 bases). Germline V CDR1 and CDR2: SQVTM, ANQGSEA. The CDR3 runs to 15 residues. The CDR3 here is CSDEARDGAQETQYF. The CDR3 DNA follows: TGCAGTGACGAGGCAAGAGATGGGGCCCAAGAGACCCAGTACTTC.

This clonotype was recorded many times. The rearrangement uses TRBV7-9 and TRBJ2-7; the D gene is possibly TRBD1 (6 bases). CDR3 size: 13 residues. V was cut by 5 bases and J by 3 bases, with 11 bases left in between. The germline gives CDR1 SEHNR, CDR2 FQNEAQ (reference sequence). The CDR3 protein is CASSHRDGYEQYF. DNA for the CDR3: TGTGCCAGCAGCCACAGGGACGGCTACGAGCAGTACTTC.

This clonotype was recorded at least ten times. The chain is built from TRBV2 and TRBJ1-1, with a weak D call TRBD1 (5 bases). Germline CDR1 reads SNHLY; CDR2 reads FYNNEI. The CDR3 consists of 10 residues. Trimming stripped 8 bases from V and 14 bases from J, with 15 bases between. CDR3 residues: CASGASGSFF. In nucleotides, the CDR3 is TGTGCCAGCGGAGCGTCAGGGTCCTTCTTT.

This clonotype was detected once. The chain carries TRBV6-5 and TRBJ1-1; D is unresolved. CDR1 is MNHEY and CDR2 is SVGAGI in the germline V gene. The CDR3 has 15 amino acids. Trimming shortened V by 4 bases and J by 4 bases, and 16 bases separated the two germline ends. The chain's CDR3 is CASSSQTVLSTEAFF. In DNA, the CDR3 is TGTGCCAGCAGTTCTCAAACTGTGCTGAGCACTGAAGCTTTCTTT.

As concerns this clonotype: A much larger clone differs by one base, so this may be a read error. V usage is TRBV15 and J usage is TRBJ1-5; TRBD1 is a possible D gene (6 bases). The CDR3 length is 16 residues. V lost 1 base, J lost 4 bases, and 14 bases lay in between. Germline CDR1 reads LNHNV; CDR2 reads YYDKDF (reference sequence). CDR3 loop: CATSRGEETGNQPQHF. The CDR3, as DNA: TGTGCCACCAGCAGAGGTGAGGAGACAGGTAATCAGCCCCAGCATTTT.

To note about this clonotype: A much more abundant neighbour one base away suggests this may be a read error. The chain carries TRBV12-3 or TRBV12-4 and TRBJ1-3; tentatively, D is TRBD1 (5 bases). The CDR3 length is 14 residues. V gave up 3 bases and J gave up 12 bases, with 18 bases separating them. As DNA, the CDR3 is TGTGCCAGCAGTTTCACCGGGTCCACGGACATCATATATTTT. This sequence encodes CASSFTGSTDIIYF.

The sample holds a few counts of this clonotype. CDR3 in DNA: TGTGCCAGCAGTTTCCACAGGAACACTGAAGCTTTCTTT. Its protein is CASSFHRNTEAFF. The chain joins TRBV12-3 or TRBV12-4 to TRBJ1-1; D unclear. V lost 3 bases and J 1 base, leaving 6 bases between the germline ends. This CDR3 contains 13 residues.

This clonotype was counted a single time. The rearrangement uses TRBV9 and TRBJ1-2; D call uncertain. Trimming took off 0 bases at V and 6 bases at J, with 21 bases between the two ends. Germline V gene lookup returns CDR1 SGDLS and CDR2 YYNGEE. The CDR3 covers 17 residues. CDR3 in DNA: TGTGCCAGCAGCGTAGCTGACAAGCTCGCTACCTCGGATGGCTACACCTTC. This sequence encodes CASSVADKLATSDGYTF.

Points on this clonotype: With a much larger clone just one base away, this may be a read error. The chain couples TRBV10-3 to TRBJ1-6; D is undetermined. In germline, CDR1 is ENHRY, CDR2 SYGVKD. V lost 8 bases to trimming and J lost 5 bases, with 13 bases between them. CDR3 length: 14 residues. CDR3 sequence: CAIRAEYNNSPLHF. The CDR3 DNA reads TGTGCCATCCGGGCCGAGTACAATAATTCACCCCTCCACTTT.

The CDR3: CASSSRDSLSYEQYF. CDR3 sequence (DNA): TGCGCCAGCAGCTCTCGGGACTCTCTATCCTACGAGCAGTACTTC. The chain combines TRBV5-1 with TRBJ2-7; D is perhaps TRBD2 (6 bases). The CDR3 runs 15 residues. In germline, CDR1 is SGHRS, CDR2 YFSETQ. The ends were cut back, 3 bases at V and 1 base at J, with 14 bases in the middle.

The V and J genes are TRBV20-1 and TRBJ1-1; no definite D call. This CDR3 region has 13 residues. V lost 3 bases to trimming and J lost 6 bases, with 14 bases between them. CDR1 DFQATT and CDR2 SNEGSKA come from the germline V gene (reference sequence). The CDR3 nucleotides read TGCAGTGCTAGGAGAGGGAGGAAGGCTGAAGCTTTCTTT. Translating it yields CSARRGRKAEAFF.

This clonotype was counted only a few times. The rearrangement uses TRBV29-1 and TRBJ1-2; D is undetermined. Deletions cut 4 bases from V and 12 bases from J, with 18 bases between. This CDR3 spans 12 amino acids. Germline V gene lookup returns CDR1 SQVTM and CDR2 ANQGSEA. CDR3 protein: CSVAGSGRSNTF. The CDR3 bases are TGCAGCGTTGCTGGTAGCGGGAGGTCGAACACCTTC.

The gene calls are TRBV7-2 and TRBJ1-1; maybe TRBD1 (6 bases). CDR1 SGHTA and CDR2 FQGNSA come from the germline V gene. The V and J ends lost 5 bases and 8 bases respectively, with 18 bases between them. The CDR3 consists of 14 residues. The CDR3: CASSRVQGMDEAFF. The CDR3 DNA sequence: TGTGCCAGCAGCCGAGTACAGGGCATGGACGAAGCTTTCTTT.

The chain is built from TRBV20-1 and TRBJ2-7, with D uncertain. V was shortened by 0 bases and J by 3 bases, with 21 bases between the two germline ends. Per the germline V gene, CDR1 is DFQATT and CDR2 is SNEGSKA (reference sequence). CDR3 length: 17 amino acids. This CDR3 is CSARDPRDPVTFYEQYF. The CDR3, as DNA: TGCAGTGCTAGAGACCCACGAGACCCTGTGACTTTCTACGAGCAGTACTTC.